The next 2 T cell receptor beta chains were all read from a single sample in a study of human T cells and chemical hapten exposure. TCRdb reprocessed the RACE reads via MiXCR and lists one record per CDR3 protein. The sample shows some 57,000 distinct CDR3 sequences, 9.5% to 10% of them seen only once. This sample's time point: patch test 2, 6 weeks after DPC sensitization. Stated treatment: therapeutic diphenylcyclopropenone sensitization with weekly scalp DPC. Sample: whole blood, taken in connection with sensitization to the hapten diphenylcyclopropenone (DPC). The receptors were gathered from a woman in her 50s with alopecia areata. Some clones in this sample may be carry-over from other donors' samples.

This chain connects TRBV4-3 to TRBJ2-1, with 9 bases fitting TRBD1. J gave up 7 bases and V 0 bases, and 1 base lay outside the gene matches. There are 14 residues in the CDR3. Germline loops: CDR1 LGHNA, CDR2 YSLEER. CDR3 in DNA: TGCGCCAGCAGCCAAGAGGACAGGGGAAATGAGCAGTTCTTC. Amino acid sequence: CASSQEDRGNEQFF.

This clonotype appeared many times. This chain connects TRBV6-5 to TRBJ1-4, with D possibly being TRBD1 (6 bases). The V end was cut by 2 bases, the J end by 2 bases, with 6 bases between. The CDR3 is 14 amino acids. The germline gives CDR1 MNHEY, CDR2 SVGAGI. The CDR3: CASSYRGTNEKLFF. The CDR3 DNA follows: TGTGCCAGCAGTTACAGGGGGACTAATGAAAAACTGTTTTTT.